This TCR beta chain originates from a study of blood T cell repertoires in COVID-19. In the study's own analysis: It was from reference gene primer amplification that nucleated cell counts were estimated. TCRdb's copy holds only in-frame clones and misses some; the assay was immunoSEQ multiplex PCR. The DNA gave D and trimming, while V, J and clone size come from that table. The table shows 250,000 or so clones, with just under 90% occurring only once. In terms of age and location, participants ranged from roughly 18 to 90 years and lived in about 25 US areas. Cohorts were based on clinical histories the participants reported. Participants classified as exposed had met a COVID-19 case within 2 weeks before study entry. Trimming removed 3 bases from V and 0 bases from J; junction bases left unmatched: 7. The germline V gene encodes CDR1 SGHAT and CDR2 FQNNGV. The CDR3 is made up of 17 amino acids.

The rearrangement joins TRBV11-2 to TRBJ1-1; TRBD1 matches at 10 bases. Source material: PBMCs or T cells enriched from blood (not recorded which). The source of this sequence is a man aged 50 to 59 who had been exposed to COVID-19. CDR3 loop: CASSFLTGGFVNTEAFF. CDR3 nucleotides: TGTGCCAGCAGCTTCCTGACAGGGGGCTTTGTGAACACTGAAGCTTTCTTT.